Shown below are 13 T cell receptor beta chains from a single sample sequenced in a study of T-cell reconstitution after alpha-beta-depleted transplantation in children. Unique molecular identifiers were used to barcode this TCRbeta library. TCRdb re-called the PCR reads through MiXCR, storing one row per CDR3 protein. This sample has over 150,000 distinct CDR3 sequences, with 5% to 6.5% found just once. Sequencing used PBMCs, obtained before TCRalphabeta/CD19-depleted stem cell transplant. The receptors stem from a girl under three years old with combined immunodeficiency, due to receive a stem cell transplant.

Many counts were recorded for this clonotype. The chain is built from TRBV12-3 or TRBV12-4 and TRBJ2-1, with 7 bases aligning to TRBD2. With 5 bases clipped from V and 0 bases from J, the junction kept 7 bases outside the gene matches. The CDR3 contains 16 residues. CDR3 in DNA: TGTGCCAGCAGTCGCGGGCGGGGGAGCTCCTACAATGAGCAGTTCTTC. As protein: CASSRGRGSSYNEQFF.

This clonotype was detected ten times or more. This chain connects TRBV7-2 to TRBJ1-3; possibly TRBD1 for D (5 bases). Germline lookup yields CDR1 SGHTA and CDR2 FQGNSA. Trimming left V 5 bases short and J 0 bases short, with 14 bases between. The CDR3 consists of 16 residues. DNA of the CDR3: TGTGCCAGCAGCCCGTGGGACTTCAGCTCTGGAAACACCATATATTTT. Protein product: CASSPWDFSSGNTIYF.

The rearrangement joins TRBV12-3 or TRBV12-4 to TRBJ1-4; D gene ambiguous. Trimming removed 6 bases at V and 8 bases at J, with 16 bases between. CDR3 length: 14 residues. The CDR3 spells CASRVGSIGEKLFF. CDR3 DNA: TGTGCCAGCAGGGTGGGGAGCATTGGGGAAAAACTGTTTTTT.

In this sample, this clonotype turned up a few times. The chain couples TRBV5-6 to TRBJ2-5, with D possibly being TRBD2 (6 bases). Germline V gene data show CDR1 as SGHDT and CDR2 as YYEEEE. Trimming pared 5 bases from V and 1 base from J, leaving 24 bases between. The CDR3 runs to 18 residues. The CDR3 spells CASSLEGFSASFQETQYF. For the CDR3, the DNA is TGTGCCAGCAGTCTGGAGGGTTTTAGCGCTAGTTTCCAAGAGACCCAGTACTTC.

This clonotype was counted at least ten times. The chain recombines TRBV21-1 with TRBJ2-7; the D call in the table, TRBD2, was not verified against the DNA. TRBV21-1 constitutes a pseudogene. The CDR3 covers 15 residues. CDR3 in DNA: TGTGCCAGCAGCAGTCACGGGACTAGCTCCTACGAGCAGTACTTC. It specifies CASSSHGTSSYEQYF.

This clonotype showed up many times. CDR3 protein: CASSQPPGPRSNTEAFF. DNA for the CDR3: TGCGCCAGCAGTCAACCCCCAGGCCCTAGATCGAACACTGAAGCTTTCTTT. J is TRBJ1-1 and V is TRBV23-1; the D is unclear. TRBV23-1 is an ORF for which the function is uncertain. The CDR3 loop spans 17 amino acids. Trimming stripped 2 bases from V and 1 base from J, with 17 bases between.

This clonotype was detected many times. This rearrangement joins TRBV27 to TRBJ1-6; perhaps TRBD1 as D (6 bases). This CDR3 has 19 amino acids. Germline V gene sequence: CDR1 MNHEY, CDR2 SMNVEV (reference sequence). V lost 0 bases and J 2 bases, leaving 17 bases between the germline ends. Written as DNA, the CDR3 is TGTGCCAGCAGTTTATCAATCGCAACAGGGACGGCCTATAATTCACCCCTCCACTTT. Its protein product is CASSLSIATGTAYNSPLHF.

This sequence joins TRBV7-9 and TRBJ2-1; 14 bases line up with TRBD2. The CDR3 consists of 15 residues. CDR1 is SEHNR and CDR2 is FQNEAQ in the germline V gene (reference sequence). V was clipped by 6 bases and J by 8 bases; unmatched bases: 6. CDR3 nucleotides: TGTGCCAGCAGAATCGGGACTAGCGGGAGTCATGAGCAGTTCTTC. It codes for CASRIGTSGSHEQFF.

This clonotype was found many times. This chain uses TRBV12-3 or TRBV12-4 with TRBJ2-1; 9 bases agree with TRBD1. The CDR3 consists of 15 residues. V dropped 5 bases and J dropped 5; count of bases not matched to a gene: 7. Here the CDR3 reads CASSQDRGANNEQFF. The CDR3 DNA reads as TGTGCCAGCAGTCAAGACAGGGGGGCGAACAATGAGCAGTTCTTC.

This clonotype has ten or more counts. The chain employs TRBV4-3 and TRBJ2-7; the D is unclear. The V gene's germline CDR1 is LGHNA and CDR2 YSLEER. There are 14 residues in the CDR3. Trimming took off 1 base at V and 6 bases at J, with 13 bases between the two ends. CDR3 in amino acids: CASSQGVYLGEQYF. The CDR3 bases are TGCGCCAGCAGCCAAGGCGTCTATCTAGGCGAGCAGTACTTC.

This clonotype was seen ten or more times. The chain links TRBV29-1 to TRBJ1-2; possible D gene TRBD1, 5 bases. Trimming took off 6 bases at V and 6 bases at J, with 14 bases between the two ends. Germline loops: CDR1 SQVTM, CDR2 ANQGSEA. The CDR3 loop spans 12 amino acids. The CDR3 nucleotides are TGCAGCGTCACTGGAGGGGTTCATGGCTACACCTTC. As protein: CSVTGGVHGYTF. The complete variable domain, with remaining parts taken from reference TRBV29-1 and TRBJ1-2, reads SAVISQKPSRDICQRGTSLTIQCQVDSQVTMMFWYRQQPGQSLTLIATANQGSEATYESGFVIDKFPISRPNLTFSTLTVSNMSPEDSSIYLCSVTGGVHGYTFGSGTRLTVV.

The V and J genes are TRBV12-3 or TRBV12-4 and TRBJ1-2; 8 nucleotides align to TRBD1. The CDR3 totals 11 residues. The trim removed 7 bases at V and 7 bases at J, leaving 2 bases unmatched. CDR3 region: CASIGQGGYTF. The DNA for the CDR3 is TGTGCCAGCATCGGACAGGGTGGCTACACCTTC.

This clonotype was counted at least ten times. The chain combines TRBV5-1 with TRBJ2-1; D perhaps matches TRBD2 (5 bases). The CDR3 loop spans 14 amino acids. Germline V gene lookup returns CDR1 SGHRS and CDR2 YFSETQ. V was cut by 1 base and J by 10 bases, with 15 bases left in between. The CDR3, as DNA: TGCGCCAGCAGCTTGCTAGCTAGTGCCGGGGAGCAGTTCTTC. Protein product: CASSLLASAGEQFF.